Listed below are T cell receptor beta chains from one sample, sequenced in a study of T cells in Graves' hyperthyroidism and ophthalmopathy. TCRdb re-analysed the multiplex PCR reads in MiXCR, keeping a single row per CDR3 protein. The data contain 250,000 to 300,000 distinct CDR3 sequences, about 14% of them singletons. Material: blood. These receptors all come from a woman in her 30s with Graves' hyperthyroidism that later progressed to Graves' ophthalmopathy. Both conserved end residues are trimmed from each CDR3. Fields, in order: V gene, J gene, CDR3 protein.

v_call: TRBV7-9
j_call: TRBJ2-3
cdr3_aa: ASSPLSSAWGTDTQY

v_call: TRBV24-1
j_call: TRBJ1-4
cdr3_aa: ATESPQGWEKLF

v_call: TRBV7-2
j_call: TRBJ2-1
cdr3_aa: ASSIYLCSGHSGTYNEQF

v_call: TRBV24-1
j_call: TRBJ1-2
cdr3_aa: ATSDRGLYGYT

v_call: TRBV19
j_call: TRBJ2-1
cdr3_aa: ASSSWGAGTSKNEQF

v_call: TRBV12-3/TRBV12-4
j_call: TRBJ2-5
cdr3_aa: ASTPAGEETQY

v_call: TRBV20-1
j_call: TRBJ2-1
cdr3_aa: SARDRGGDEQF

v_call: TRBV2
j_call: TRBJ2-7
cdr3_aa: ASREDSGSSYEQY

v_call: TRBV27
j_call: TRBJ2-7
cdr3_aa: ASGGTGLYEQY

v_call: TRBV28
j_call: TRBJ1-2
cdr3_aa: ASRLPGGNYGYT

v_call: TRBV2
j_call: TRBJ2-3
cdr3_aa: ASSEGRTPPTDTQY

v_call: TRBV11-3
j_call: TRBJ2-1
cdr3_aa: ASSPGDSGNEQF

v_call: TRBV20-1
j_call: TRBJ2-3
cdr3_aa: SARKNLAEITDTQY

v_call: TRBV13
j_call: TRBJ2-2
cdr3_aa: ASSTPDRYTGELF

v_call: TRBV7-2
j_call: TRBJ2-5
cdr3_aa: ASSLGYRSSGRALGEETQY

v_call: TRBV20-1
j_call: TRBJ2-3
cdr3_aa: SARADYSRY

v_call: TRBV6-2/TRBV6-3
j_call: TRBJ2-7
cdr3_aa: ASSYSTQEQY

v_call: TRBV7-9
j_call: TRBJ2-6
cdr3_aa: ASSRRGGLTGANVLT

v_call: TRBV3-1
j_call: TRBJ1-1
cdr3_aa: ASSQEGQEAF

v_call: TRBV9
j_call: TRBJ2-7
cdr3_aa: ASSVADSLSYEQY

v_call: TRBV27
j_call: TRBJ2-7
cdr3_aa: ASSSIGLAGIYEQY

v_call: TRBV2
j_call: TRBJ1-3
cdr3_aa: ASRSNRASGNTIY

v_call: TRBV15
j_call: TRBJ2-3
cdr3_aa: ATSRDKMDTQY

v_call: TRBV28
j_call: TRBJ2-7
cdr3_aa: ASSPYGEPYEQY

v_call: TRBV12-3/TRBV12-4
j_call: TRBJ1-1
cdr3_aa: ASSLGAQNTEAF

v_call: TRBV4-2
j_call: TRBJ2-7
cdr3_aa: ASSQEGPGSRRLDEQY

v_call: TRBV10-3
j_call: TRBJ2-2
cdr3_aa: AISELGNGELF

v_call: TRBV20-1
j_call: TRBJ1-5
cdr3_aa: SASRDRGGSNQPQH

v_call: TRBV6-1
j_call: TRBJ1-6
cdr3_aa: ASSNRQGDYNSPLH

v_call: TRBV5-1
j_call: TRBJ2-3
cdr3_aa: ASSFWDITDTQY

v_call: TRBV25-1
j_call: TRBJ1-2
cdr3_aa: ASSEEGRVGYT

v_call: TRBV28
j_call: TRBJ1-5
cdr3_aa: ASNMWGSNQPQH

v_call: TRBV7-9
j_call: TRBJ2-1
cdr3_aa: ASSASGLGHNEQF

v_call: TRBV7-2
j_call: TRBJ2-7
cdr3_aa: ASSPRDRETYEQY

v_call: TRBV28
j_call: TRBJ2-7
cdr3_aa: ASSSGTQTYEQY

v_call: TRBV20-1
j_call: TRBJ1-5
cdr3_aa: SAGGTGRNEAQH

v_call: TRBV5-1
j_call: TRBJ2-1
cdr3_aa: ASSSGQGGYNEQF

v_call: TRBV6-1
j_call: TRBJ1-1
cdr3_aa: ASSDRGVNTEAF